Given below is one T cell receptor beta chain in context. The sample belongs to a study of cytomegalovirus exposure and HLA in healthy donors. Study at large: The approximately 130 validation repertoires matched the roughly 650 first-cohort repertoires in platform, a later analysis reported.

Profiling relied on immunoSEQ multiplex PCR, and the TCRdb table lists in-frame clones only, not all of them. The sample has fewer than 130,000 clones; roughly 88% are singletons. J lost 5 bases, V lost 2 bases, and 0 bases had no gene match. Germline V gene lookup returns CDR1 SGDLS and CDR2 YYNGEE. This CDR3 has 13 residues. This TCR derives from a woman aged 25 to 45 in good health and CMV-seropositive. The V gene is TRBV9, the J gene TRBJ2-2; 7 bases are shared with TRBD1. The sequenced material came from PBMCs. CDR3 sequence (DNA): TGTGCCAGCAGCGTGGGACAGACCGGGGAGCTGTTTTTT. This encodes CASSVGQTGELFF.